Listed below are T cell receptor beta chains from one sample, sequenced in a study of cytomegalovirus exposure and HLA in healthy donors. The data were produced by immunoSEQ multiplex PCR, yet TCRdb's version contains in-frame clones alone and is incomplete. The sample includes about 250,000 clones, approximately 84% seen only once; the top ten take around 13%. The sample taken for sequencing was PBMCs. These TCRs come from a man aged 18 to 30 in good health and CMV-seropositive. CDR3s leave out the opening cysteine and the closing phenylalanine or tryptophan. The order of the fields is V gene, J gene, CDR3 protein.

TRBV18,TRBJ1-2,ASSRREDGYT
TRBV30,TRBJ2-4,AWSAGDIQY
TRBV6-1,TRBJ1-5,ASRETGGWIQPQH
TRBV5-1,TRBJ2-7,ASSPIGRAYEQY
TRBV19,TRBJ1-1,ASSPGGANTEAF
TRBV5-4,TRBJ2-3,ASSSGQTPDTQY
TRBV10-3,TRBJ2-7,AISDNDEQY
TRBV5-4,TRBJ2-3,ASSRGVGQGATDTQY
TRBV7-8,TRBJ1-2,ASSPQIPDYGYT
TRBV5-1,TRBJ2-1,ASSLAGPGNEQF
TRBV7-8,TRBJ1-5,ASSLEENSNQPQH
TRBV7-6,TRBJ1-4,ASSLAGTGEEKLF
TRBV29-1,TRBJ2-2,SARHRVDTGELF
TRBV11-1,TRBJ2-7,ASSLAPWESGRDEQY
TRBV5-4,TRBJ2-7,ASSPGLTYEQY
TRBV6-1,TRBJ1-1,ASSEVVSIVTEAF
TRBV27,TRBJ1-5,ASSTGGDRGNQPQH
TRBV5-1,TRBJ2-5,ASSLAGPQETQY
TRBV11-2,TRBJ2-5,ASSLGLAPETQY
TRBV20-1,TRBJ1-1,SARGSTEAF
TRBV5-1,TRBJ2-5,ASSPVRGSGRQETQY
TRBV4-2,TRBJ1-1,ASSQRGGANTEAF
TRBV28,TRBJ1-1,ASSLNRGQGATEAF
TRBV5-1,TRBJ2-2,ASRPGTGNTGELF
TRBV19,TRBJ1-2,ASTRAGASYGYT
TRBV6-5,TRBJ2-7,ASRPLGGSYEQY
TRBV19,TRBJ1-1,ASTYPPNTEAF
TRBV27,TRBJ2-7,ASSQGLAVPGAY
TRBV7-8,TRBJ2-7,ASSPNRGISSYEQY
TRBV30,TRBJ1-1,AWSVSRGTEAF
TRBV19,TRBJ1-5,ASSIPLITVESNQPQH
TRBV28,TRBJ2-7,ASSPHSIIYEQY
TRBV4-3,TRBJ2-6,ASSLDLGRANVLT
TRBV10-1,TRBJ2-5,ASSAAASGQETQY
TRBV6-7,TRBJ2-1,ASSNPMIAGILNEQF
TRBV30,TRBJ1-2,AWIPRVRGYGYT
TRBV5-1,TRBJ2-3,ASSLGGYQGVTDTQY